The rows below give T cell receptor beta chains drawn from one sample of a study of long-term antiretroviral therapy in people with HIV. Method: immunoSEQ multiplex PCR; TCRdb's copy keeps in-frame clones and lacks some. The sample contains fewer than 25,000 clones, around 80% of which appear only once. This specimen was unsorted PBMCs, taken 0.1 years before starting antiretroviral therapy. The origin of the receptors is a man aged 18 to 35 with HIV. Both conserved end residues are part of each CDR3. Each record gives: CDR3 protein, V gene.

CDR3: CASRLTSGTYEQYF
V: TRBV6-4

CDR3: CASSPPGQSTANTGELFF
V: TRBV18

CDR3: CASSPTFGYEQYF
V: TRBV18

CDR3: CASSLSFAVGGETQYF
V: TRBV27

CDR3: CASSQTGTGGSRGYTF
V: TRBV16

CDR3: CASSLGRAQETQYF
V: TRBV5-1

CDR3: CASSPNGGDQETQYF
V: TRBV18

CDR3: CASGKRGLYEQYF
V: TRBV28

CDR3: CASSLGTSTGELFF
V: TRBV5-6

CDR3: CASSRTGGATNEKLFF
V: TRBV5-5

CDR3: CASSSGGGQINEQFF
V: TRBV11-3

CDR3: CASSLWQGNTEAFF
V: TRBV27

CDR3: CASSFERVGGTEAFF
V: TRBV28

CDR3: CATGAVTDTEAFF
V: TRBV2

CDR3: CASSDSSRGWLRKETQYF
V: TRBV6-4

CDR3: CASSEPQDLGQYF
V: TRBV2

CDR3: CASSLPTGQGTYEQYF
V: TRBV27

CDR3: CASSEVGIPEAFF
V: TRBV2

CDR3: CASSFGQGTEAFF
V: TRBV7-6

CDR3: CASSLSWAGSPLHF
V: TRBV5-1

CDR3: CASSPRLDQLSSSGNTIYF
V: TRBV18

CDR3: CAWKGGGKTQYF
V: TRBV30

CDR3: CASIRAGPFYEQYF
V: TRBV28

CDR3: CASSSVHSPTNYGYTF
V: TRBV7-2

CDR3: CASNLAGGVLETQYF
V: TRBV5-1

CDR3: CASSLAWDRVQPQHF
V: TRBV7-2

CDR3: CASSLGSQDHEQYF
V: TRBV5-1

CDR3: CASRGLGQGVDDYGYTF
V: TRBV9